This T cell receptor beta chain was sequenced for a study of cytomegalovirus exposure and HLA in healthy donors. The wider study: In a previous analysis, around 110 million unique TCR beta sequences were found from 170 million or so T cells.

Use of 60 Vbeta and 13 Jbeta primers characterized the PCR. Clones were read by immunoSEQ multiplex PCR, and TCRdb kept only the in-frame ones, dropping some. The sample table includes approximately 110,000 clones. The study's findings and limits: Researchers had no immune exposure information except CMV serostatus available. Across donors, sequencing depth was assumed by presence/absence analyses to be roughly uniform.

Regarding this clone: Its antigen remains unknown.

Trimming cost V 2 bases and J 4 bases, with 14 bases left between them. This CDR3 spans 16 amino acids. Per germline, CDR1 MNHEY and CDR2 SVGAGI. Despite likely unrecorded immune exposures, the donors were nominally healthy at the time of sampling. Material: PBMCs. The chain uses TRBV6-5 and TRBJ1-4; D is uncertain. The TCR originated in a young man in good health and CMV-seronegative. The CDR3 spells CASSYGWSGLNEKLFF. CDR3 sequence (DNA): TGTGCCAGCAGTTACGGGTGGAGCGGACTTAATGAAAAACTGTTTTTT.